Below, 31 T cell receptor beta chains from the same sample are listed, as sequenced in a study of CD8+CD57+ T cells in acquired aplastic anemia. CDR3 and TCR beta VDJ profiling relied on a genomic DNA template. TCRdb re-called the reads with MiXCR, one entry per CDR3 protein. Here the sample spans around 180,000 distinct CDR3 sequences, 55% to 70% being singletons. Sequencing was carried out using sorted CD4+, CD8+, or CD8+CD57+ T cells (not recorded which) from PBMCs. The receptor source for this set is a human donor in good health.

In this sample, this clonotype turned up many times. The rearrangement joins TRBV15 to TRBJ1-1, with D possibly TRBD1 on 5 matching bases. CDR1 and CDR2 from the germline V gene are LNHNV and YYDKDF (reference sequence). CDR3 length: 14 residues. Trimming shortened V by 1 base and J by 5 bases, and 11 bases separated the two germline ends. DNA of the CDR3: TGTGCCACCAGCAGAGGTGGGGGGGGTACTGAAGCTTTCTTT. Its translation: CATSRGGGGTEAFF.

The CDR3 reads CASSLGGLLSTDTQYF. In DNA, the CDR3 is TGCGCCAGCAGCTTGGGAGGACTTCTCAGCACAGATACGCAGTATTTT. This sequence joins TRBV5-1 and TRBJ2-3; D may be TRBD2 (5 bases). Germline V gene sequence: CDR1 SGHRS, CDR2 YFSETQ. The CDR3 has 16 residues. The germline V and J ends were trimmed by 0 bases and 0 bases, with 11 bases remaining between them.

The gene calls are TRBV12-3 or TRBV12-4 and TRBJ2-3, with 8 bases lining up with TRBD2. This CDR3 has 15 amino acids. With 6 bases clipped from V and 6 bases from J, the junction kept 11 bases outside the gene matches. This CDR3 reads CASSTGGGRTDTQYF. The CDR3 DNA is TGTGCCAGCAGCACGGGAGGGGGGCGGACCGATACGCAGTATTTT.

The chain has TRBV6-6 and TRBJ2-7; 8 positions match TRBD1. The V and J ends lost 7 bases and 5 bases, in that order; junction bases with no gene match: 10. Germline V CDR1 and CDR2: MNHNY, SVGAGI (reference sequence). The CDR3 totals 14 residues. The chain's CDR3 is CASTTSGQGHEQYF. DNA of the CDR3: TGTGCCAGCACCACATCCGGACAGGGACACGAGCAGTACTTC.

The chain has TRBV10-1 and TRBJ1-1, with 7 bases lining up with TRBD1. CDR3 length: 13 residues. The V segment lost 6 bases and the J segment 3 bases; nucleotides outside the gene matches: 4. In germline, CDR1 is WNHNN, CDR2 SYGVQD (reference sequence). CDR3 DNA sequence: TGCGCCAGCAGATTGACAGGGCACACTGAAGCTTTCTTT. Protein product: CASRLTGHTEAFF.

Only one count was recorded for this clonotype. The rearrangement links TRBV12-3 or TRBV12-4 to TRBJ1-5; TRBD1 matches at 10 bases. The CDR3 is 15 amino acids. V dropped 5 bases and J dropped 5; count of bases not matched to a gene: 6. CDR3 protein: CASSVAGTGDQPQHF. As DNA, the CDR3 is TGTGCCAGCAGTGTCGCCGGGACAGGGGATCAGCCCCAGCATTTT.

The rearrangement joins TRBV20-1 to TRBJ2-5; D may be TRBD1 or TRBD2 (6 bases each). CDR3 size: 15 residues. Trimming took off 1 base at V and 0 bases at J, with 12 bases between the two ends. Per the germline V gene, CDR1 is DFQATT and CDR2 is SNEGSKA (reference sequence). CDR3 DNA sequence: TGCAGTGCTAGAGGATCGGGGGCCTACCAAGAGACCCAGTACTTC. Translation gives CSARGSGAYQETQYF.

The chain couples TRBV2 to TRBJ2-1, with D possibly matching TRBD2 (6 bases). This CDR3 comprises 15 residues. Germline CDR1 SNHLY, CDR2 FYNNEI. Trimming took off 7 bases at V and 4 bases at J, with 17 bases between the two ends. The CDR3 coding sequence is TGTGCCAGCATGTTCCCCGGGGGTAGGTACAATGAGCAGTTCTTC. This sequence encodes CASMFPGGRYNEQFF.

The table lists this clonotype with a few counts. The chain couples TRBV27 to TRBJ2-5, with 7 nucleotides matching TRBD1. The junction had 5 bases not matched to a gene; V was cut back by 5 bases and J by 2 bases. In germline, CDR1 is MNHEY, CDR2 SMNVEV (reference sequence). The CDR3 has 14 amino acids. The DNA of the CDR3 is TGTGCCAGCAGTCAAGGGACAGCTCAAGAGACCCAGTACTTC. Amino acids: CASSQGTAQETQYF.

This clonotype was counted ten times or more. The chain combines TRBV6-5 with TRBJ2-7; D call uncertain. The germline V and J ends were trimmed by 3 bases and 0 bases, with 12 bases remaining between them. The CDR3 is 15 amino acids. Germline V gene data show CDR1 as MNHEY and CDR2 as SVGAGI. CDR3 bases: TGTGCCAGCAGTTATAAGGACGGAAGCTCCTACGAGCAGTACTTC. The encoded protein is CASSYKDGSSYEQYF.

The rearrangement joins TRBV9 to TRBJ1-1; D perhaps matches TRBD1 (6 bases). The germline V gene encodes CDR1 SGDLS and CDR2 YYNGEE. The V end lost 4 bases, the J end lost 1 base, and 11 bases lay between the germline ends. The CDR3 runs to 14 residues. The CDR3 sequence is CASSSGQPNTEAFF. The CDR3 DNA follows: TGTGCCAGCAGCTCCGGACAGCCGAACACTGAAGCTTTCTTT.

This clonotype was seen repeatedly, ten times or more. The CDR3 DNA reads as TGTGCCAGCAGCTTAGCAGGGGTGAACACTGAAGCTTTCTTT. It is translated as CASSLAGVNTEAFF. This chain uses TRBV7-8 with TRBJ1-1; possible D gene TRBD1, 5 bases. The CDR3 contains 14 residues. V dropped 0 bases and J dropped 0 bases, with 5 bases sitting between them. The V gene's germline CDR1 is SGHVS and CDR2 FQNEAQ.

This clonotype was observed many times. The V call is TRBV11-3, the J call TRBJ2-5; 12 bases are a match to TRBD2. J lost 5 bases, V lost 5 bases, and 12 bases had no gene match. Germline V gives CDR1 SGHNT, CDR2 YENEEA. The CDR3 loop spans 17 amino acids. The DNA for the CDR3 is TGTGCCAGCAGCCCGGGGCAACGACTAGCGGGAGTGGAGACCCAGTACTTC. Its protein product is CASSPGQRLAGVETQYF.

V usage is TRBV10-3 and J usage is TRBJ2-7; 7 bases map to TRBD2. Germline CDR1 is ENHRY and CDR2 is SYGVKD. The CDR3 length is 15 residues. The trim removed 0 bases at V and 0 bases at J, leaving 2 bases unmatched. CDR3 residues: CAISESQRGSYEQYF. CDR3 in DNA: TGTGCCATCAGTGAGTCCCAGCGGGGCTCCTACGAGCAGTACTTC.

Concerning this clonotype itself: A read error is possible here, since a much larger clone lies one base away. V is TRBV7-8 and J is TRBJ2-7; D is undetermined. V gave up 0 bases and J gave up 5 bases, with 2 bases separating them. Germline loops: CDR1 SGHVS, CDR2 FQNEAQ. This CDR3 has 11 amino acids. CDR3 region: CASSLANEQYF. In DNA, the CDR3 is TGTGCCAGCAGCTTAGCGAACGAGCAGTACTTC.

The chain recombines TRBV20-1 with TRBJ2-7, with D perhaps TRBD1 (5 bases). The V gene lost 7 bases and the J gene lost 7 bases, with 20 bases spanning the gap. Germline V CDR1 and CDR2: DFQATT, SNEGSKA (reference sequence). The CDR3 runs 13 residues. The CDR3 sequence: CSVQRPGNGEQYF. The CDR3, as DNA: TGCAGTGTTCAGAGGCCAGGGAATGGGGAGCAGTACTTC.

J is TRBJ1-4 and V is TRBV2; TRBD1 is a possible D gene (5 bases). Germline CDR1 SNHLY, CDR2 FYNNEI. The V and J ends lost 8 bases and 0 bases respectively, with 10 bases between them. The CDR3 consists of 14 residues. CDR3 in amino acids: CASCKTATNEKLFF. CDR3 nucleotide sequence: TGTGCCAGCTGCAAGACAGCAACTAATGAAAAACTGTTTTTT. The full variable domain, with the rest looked up from reference TRBV2 and TRBJ1-4, is EPEVTQTPSHQVTQMGQEVILRCVPISNHLYFYWYRQILGQKVEFLVSFYNNEISEKSEIFDDQFSVERPDGSNFTLKIRSTKLEDSAMYFCASCKTATNEKLFFGSGTQLSVL.

The chain employs TRBV20-1 and TRBJ1-2, with TRBD1 as a possible D gene (5 bases). V was trimmed by 7 bases and J by 7 bases, leaving 16 bases between them. Per the germline V gene, CDR1 is DFQATT and CDR2 is SNEGSKA (reference sequence). CDR3 size: 12 residues. DNA for the CDR3: TGCAGTGTTAAACCAGGGCGAGGTGGCTACACCTTC. Its protein product is CSVKPGRGGYTF.

This chain joins TRBV7-2 and TRBJ1-1; tentatively, D is TRBD1 (5 bases). The CDR3 is 12 residues long. The V and J ends lost 4 bases and 7 bases respectively, with 10 bases between them. CDR1 and CDR2 from the germline V gene are SGHTA and FQGNSA. This CDR3 is CASSSRTFEAFF. Written as DNA, the CDR3 is TGTGCCAGCAGCTCACGGACATTTGAAGCTTTCTTT.

The J gene is TRBJ1-5, the V gene TRBV15; D may be TRBD1 (5 bases). With 1 base removed from V and 2 bases from J, the gap between germline ends came to 12 bases. There are 16 residues in the CDR3. Germline CDR1 LNHNV, CDR2 YYDKDF (reference sequence). CDR3 protein: CATSRAPGTGNQPQHF. CDR3 nucleotides: TGTGCCACCAGCAGAGCCCCAGGGACGGGCAATCAGCCCCAGCATTTT.

The chain has TRBV19 and TRBJ1-2, with no clear D. The V gene's germline CDR1 is LNHDA and CDR2 SQIVND (reference sequence). This CDR3 is 14 amino acids long. The ends were cut back, 3 bases at V and 5 bases at J, with 13 bases in the middle. In nucleotides, the CDR3 is TGTGCCAGTAGTATTCAGCCCGTCGGTTATGGCTACACCTTC. Encoded protein: CASSIQPVGYGYTF.

This clonotype was observed at least ten times. This chain uses TRBV7-8 with TRBJ2-3, with 7 bases that match TRBD2. This CDR3 contains 16 residues. The V gene end was trimmed by 6 bases and the J gene end by 1 base; junction bases not matched to a gene: 10. Germline V lookup: CDR1 SGHVS, CDR2 FQNEAQ. The CDR3 bases are TGTGCCAGCAGTTCCCCTAGCGGAACGCGCACAGATACGCAGTATTTT. Translating gives CASSSPSGTRTDTQYF.

A few counts support this clonotype. CDR3 amino acids: CASSGPSGNSYEQYF. The CDR3 nucleotides are TGTGCCAGCAGTGGCCCAAGCGGGAACTCCTACGAGCAGTACTTC. The rearrangement joins TRBV5-6 to TRBJ2-7; 7 bases line up with TRBD2. Germline values: CDR1 SGHDT, CDR2 YYEEEE. The CDR3 is 15 amino acids. The V gene end was trimmed by 5 bases and the J gene end by 0 bases; junction bases not matched to a gene: 8.

This clonotype was detected only once. The chain has TRBV14 and TRBJ1-6; perhaps TRBD1 as D (6 bases). The germline V gene has CDR1 SGHDN and CDR2 FVKESK. This CDR3 region has 15 residues. Trimming removed 0 bases at V and 9 bases at J, with 12 bases between. CDR3 in amino acids: CASSQEVGQISPLHF. The CDR3 DNA sequence: TGTGCCAGCAGCCAAGAAGTGGGACAAATTTCACCCCTCCACTTT. Combining the CDR3 with reference TRBV14 and TRBJ1-6 gives the whole variable domain EAGVTQFPSHSVIEKGQTVTLRCDPISGHDNLYWYRRVMGKEIKFLLHFVKESKQDESGMPNNRFLAERTGGTYSTLKVQPAELEDSGVYFCASSQEVGQISPLHFGNGTRLTVT.

The rearrangement uses TRBV5-1 and TRBJ1-1, with 9 bases lining up with TRBD1. Trimming at V came to 3 bases and at J to 12 bases, leaving 12 bases not matched to a gene. Germline V CDR1 and CDR2: SGHRS, YFSETQ. The CDR3 consists of 14 residues. CDR3 coding DNA: TGCGCCAGCAGCTCCACCGGGACAGGGTATTTTACTTTCTTT. Amino acids: CASSSTGTGYFTFF.

This rearrangement joins TRBV5-6 to TRBJ2-1, with 12 bases lining up with TRBD2. Germline V CDR1 and CDR2: SGHDT, YYEEEE. The CDR3 loop spans 14 amino acids. J was trimmed by 14 bases and V by 0 bases; bases with no gene match: 6. Here the CDR3 DNA reads TGTGCCAGCAGCTTGGGACTAGCGGGAGTTTTAGAGTTCTTC. It is translated as CASSLGLAGVLEFF.

The CDR3, as DNA: TGTGCCAGCACCCAGGGGACAGGCCCCTACGAGCAGTACTTC. Protein product: CASTQGTGPYEQYF. The chain joins TRBV11-2 to TRBJ2-7, with 8 nucleotides matching TRBD1. V trimming: 7 bases; J trimming: 2 bases; junction bases outside the gene matches: 7. The CDR3 covers 14 residues. Germline CDR1 is SGHAT and CDR2 is FQNNGV.

In this sample, this clonotype turned up once. The rearrangement uses TRBV6-5 and TRBJ1-3; D call uncertain. The V gene's germline CDR1 is MNHEY and CDR2 SVGAGI. The CDR3 length is 14 residues. Deletions cut 6 bases from V and 4 bases from J, with 13 bases between. The CDR3: CASSRRQGGNTIYF. The CDR3 nucleotides read TGTGCCAGCAGCCGCCGACAAGGAGGAAACACCATATATTTT.

This chain joins TRBV10-1 and TRBJ1-6; possible D gene TRBD1, 5 bases. This CDR3 is 14 amino acids long. Germline CDR1 and CDR2: WNHNN and SYGVQD (reference sequence). V was shortened by 2 bases and J by 7 bases, with 9 bases between the two germline ends. CDR3 amino acids: CASSEQGSNSPLHF. The CDR3 nucleotides read TGCGCCAGCAGTGAGCAGGGATCGAATTCACCCCTCCACTTT.

The chain combines TRBV20-1 with TRBJ2-7; 9 nucleotides match TRBD1. This CDR3 has 14 amino acids. The germline V gene encodes CDR1 DFQATT and CDR2 SNEGSKA (reference sequence). With 2 bases clipped from V and 7 bases from J, the junction kept 9 bases outside the gene matches. The CDR3 coding sequence is TGCAGTGCTAGACGGGGACAGGGAGGAGAAGAGCAGTACTTC. The encoded protein is CSARRGQGGEEQYF.

Ten or more counts support this clonotype. The chain links TRBV19 to TRBJ2-7; 8 positions agree with TRBD1. Germline V lookup: CDR1 LNHDA, CDR2 SQIVND (reference sequence). The CDR3 totals 14 residues. The V segment lost 3 bases and the J segment 3 bases; nucleotides outside the gene matches: 4. In DNA form, the CDR3 reads TGTGCCAGTAGTATGGCCGGGACAGGCTACGAGCAGTACTTC. Residues: CASSMAGTGYEQYF. The variable domain in full, completed from reference TRBV19 and TRBJ2-7, reads DGGITQSPKYLFRKEGQNVTLSCEQNLNHDAMYWYRQDPGQGLRLIYYSQIVNDFQKGDIAEGYSVSREKKESFPLTVTSAQKNPTAFYLCASSMAGTGYEQYFGPGTRLTVT.